The 14 T cell receptor beta chains reported below all come from one sample, sequenced in a study of T cell responses to AZD1222 COVID-19 vaccine. Clones were sequenced by immunoSEQ multiplex PCR, and TCRdb holds only the in-frame ones, with some missing. Of 65,000 to 80,000 clones listed, about 80% are singletons. The sequencing here drew on peripheral blood, taken 28 days after the second AZD1222 dose. The receptor set was obtained from an adult who received the AZD1222 COVID-19 vaccine.

This chain connects TRBV30 to TRBJ1-1; D is ambiguous. V lost 2 bases, J lost 0 bases, and 7 bases lay in between. CDR3 length: 13 residues. Germline CDR1 is GTSNPN and CDR2 is SVGIG (reference sequence). CDR3 loop: CAWSRALNTEAFF. The CDR3 bases are TGTGCCTGGAGTAGGGCGCTGAACACTGAAGCTTTCTTT.

The chain couples TRBV27 to TRBJ1-4; no firm D call. Germline V gene sequence: CDR1 MNHEY, CDR2 SMNVEV (reference sequence). V gave up 4 bases and J gave up 7 bases, with 16 bases separating them. The length of the CDR3 is 15 residues. In DNA form, the CDR3 reads TGTGCCAGCAGTTCTGGTTCGAGGGTAGGTGAAAAACTGTTTTTT. Translated: CASSSGSRVGEKLFF.

The rearrangement uses TRBV7-2 and TRBJ2-7; 9 bases are shared with TRBD2. Looked up from germline, CDR1 is SGHTA and CDR2 is FQGNSA. CDR3 size: 18 residues. V lost 5 bases to trimming and J lost 5 bases; unmatched junction nucleotides: 19. CDR3 residues: CASSVGPATRTSAHEQYF. The CDR3 DNA follows: TGTGCCAGCAGCGTGGGCCCCGCGACTAGGACTAGCGCACACGAGCAGTACTTC.

The chain recombines TRBV28 with TRBJ1-3, with D unresolved. The CDR3 extends over 16 amino acids. CDR1 is MDHEN and CDR2 is SYDVKM in the germline V gene. Trimming took 7 bases from V and 0 from J, leaving 16 bases between them. The CDR3 reads CASTKARKSSGNTIYF. The CDR3 coding sequence is TGTGCCAGCACCAAAGCAAGGAAAAGCTCTGGAAACACCATATATTTT.

V and J are TRBV10-3 and TRBJ1-2; 8 bases agree with TRBD1. The CDR3 length is 16 residues. Per germline, CDR1 ENHRY and CDR2 SYGVKD. V lost 6 bases to trimming and J lost 5 bases; unmatched junction nucleotides: 14. CDR3 in amino acids: CAISDQTRGRGYGYTF. The DNA for the CDR3 is TGTGCCATCAGCGACCAAACCAGGGGGCGAGGGTATGGCTACACCTTC.

The CDR3 protein is CASSFLAGARDTQYF. The CDR3, as DNA: TGTGCCAGCAGCTTTCTAGCGGGAGCGCGAGATACGCAGTATTTT. This sequence joins TRBV7-6 and TRBJ2-3, with 10 bases fitting TRBD2. The CDR3 loop spans 15 amino acids. The V and J ends lost 3 bases and 5 bases, in that order; junction bases with no gene match: 5. Germline CDR1 reads SGHVS; CDR2 reads FNYEAQ.

This rearrangement joins TRBV27 to TRBJ1-6; the D gene is possibly TRBD1 (5 bases). CDR3 length: 15 residues. In germline, CDR1 is MNHEY, CDR2 SMNVEV (reference sequence). The V end lost 5 bases, the J end lost 7 bases, and 15 bases lay between the germline ends. The CDR3 region is CASSRLGTLNSPLHF. DNA of the CDR3: TGTGCCAGCAGTAGACTAGGGACCCTCAATTCACCCCTCCACTTT.

The gene calls are TRBV28 and TRBJ2-3; D is perhaps TRBD1 (6 bases). CDR1 is MDHEN, CDR2 SYDVKM, per germline. This CDR3 has 16 residues. Trimming pared 4 bases from V and 2 bases from J, leaving 16 bases between. Written as DNA, the CDR3 is TGTGCCAGCAGTTATGGTAGGACAGAGTACACAGATACGCAGTATTTT. Amino acid sequence: CASSYGRTEYTDTQYF.

This clone has only a few counts. V gene TRBV19 combines with J gene TRBJ1-2, with D perhaps TRBD1 (6 bases). The CDR3 is 15 amino acids. Germline CDR1 is LNHDA and CDR2 is SQIVND (reference sequence). V was cut by 5 bases and J by 0 bases, with 13 bases left in between. CDR3 coding DNA: TGTGCCAGTAGTCCCCGGACAGAGCCTAACTATGGCTACACCTTC. It translates to CASSPRTEPNYGYTF.

J is TRBJ2-3 and V is TRBV28; possible D gene TRBD1, 5 bases. CDR1 is MDHEN, CDR2 SYDVKM, per germline. The V and J ends lost 4 bases and 0 bases respectively, with 14 bases between them. The CDR3 contains 16 residues. The CDR3 protein is CASSSQTAISTDTQYF. DNA of the CDR3: TGTGCCAGCAGTTCGCAGACAGCTATCAGCACAGATACGCAGTATTTT.

V and J are TRBV5-1 and TRBJ1-4; no reliable D call. This CDR3 comprises 14 residues. Looked up from germline, CDR1 is SGHRS and CDR2 is YFSETQ. V was cut by 0 bases and J by 5 bases, with 8 bases left in between. The CDR3 reads CASSLVLGNEKLFF. CDR3 sequence (DNA): TGCGCCAGCAGCTTGGTCTTGGGAAATGAAAAACTGTTTTTT.

The rearrangement links TRBV6-2 or TRBV6-3 to TRBJ2-7; TRBD1 aligns across 10 bases. This CDR3 region has 16 residues. Germline CDR1 MNHEY, CDR2 SVGEGT. The ends lost 2 bases at V and 0 bases at J; junction bases unmatched: 4. The CDR3 reads CASSYIRDRGSYEQYF. In nucleotides, the CDR3 is TGTGCCAGCAGTTACATCCGGGACAGGGGCTCCTACGAGCAGTACTTC.

The rearrangement links TRBV6-1 to TRBJ1-5; a possible D gene is TRBD1 (5 bases). Germline CDR1 MNHNS, CDR2 SASEGT. V shed 0 bases and J shed 1 base, with 10 bases lying between them. This CDR3 has 16 amino acids. Here the CDR3 DNA reads TGTGCCAGCAGTGAAGCTTGGACACCAAGCAATCAGCCCCAGCATTTT. This gives the protein CASSEAWTPSNQPQHF.

J is TRBJ1-3 and V is TRBV4-3; 7 nucleotides align to TRBD1. This CDR3 contains 16 residues. V was clipped by 0 bases and J by 2 bases; unmatched bases: 4. Germline CDR1 reads LGHNA; CDR2 reads YSLEER. The DNA of the CDR3 is TGCGCCAGCAGCCAAGATTTAGACAGGGCTGGAAACACCATATATTTT. This codes for CASSQDLDRAGNTIYF.